The 20 T cell receptor beta chains presented below share a single source sample, sequenced in a study of spatial heterogeneity in lung cancer. Study-level results: In tumors, expanded intratumoral alpha and beta TCR counts tracked mutation counts.

Indicated time point: sample taken at primary tumor resection. TCRdb re-analysed the 5' RACE reads in MiXCR, keeping a single row per CDR3 protein. Found here are around 4,900 distinct CDR3 sequences, 9.5% to 15% of them singletons; the top ten hold about a quarter. These TCRs are of unknown antigen specificity. This material consisted of lung tumor tissue, taken at surgery. The receptor set was obtained from a male donor with early-stage non-small cell lung cancer.

This clonotype was counted once. This beta chain slipped into a library made for alpha chains as a stray read, so its size is not meaningful. This sequence joins TRBV10-3 and TRBJ2-2; 8 bases align to TRBD1. CDR3 length: 16 residues. CDR1 and CDR2 (germline): ENHRY, SYGVKD. The V gene end was trimmed by 10 bases and the J gene end by 7 bases; junction bases not matched to a gene: 17. The CDR3 bases are TGTGCCACCCACAGGGGGAGTGGGTGGTCGGACGGGGAGCTGTTTTTT. Translation: CATHRGSGWSDGELFF.

This clonotype has only a few counts. The library was prepared for alpha chains; this beta chain is a stray read, so its frequency means little. The chain links TRBV7-9 to TRBJ2-7, with 8 bases aligning to TRBD2. After removal of 3 bases from V and 4 bases from J, the junction contained 8 bases not matched to a gene. The CDR3 is made up of 15 amino acids. Germline V CDR1 and CDR2: SEHNR, FQNEAQ (reference sequence). The CDR3 loop is CASSLVSGKLYEQYF. CDR3 nucleotides: TGTGCCAGCAGCTTGGTTAGCGGGAAACTATACGAGCAGTACTTC.

This clonotype was counted ten times or more. This beta chain is an unintended read in a library built for alpha chains; its size means little. V is TRBV5-1 and J is TRBJ2-7; tentatively, D is TRBD2 (6 bases). The V gene's germline CDR1 is SGHRS and CDR2 YFSETQ. Trimming shortened V by 4 bases and J by 0 bases, and 14 bases separated the two germline ends. This CDR3 has 15 residues. The CDR3 loop is CASSLLGGGSYEQYF. CDR3 nucleotide sequence: TGCGCCAGCAGCCTCCTTGGGGGAGGCTCCTACGAGCAGTACTTC.

By proportion, this clonotype is medium-sized. With the library built for alpha chains, this beta chain is off target and its frequency is not meaningful. The V gene is TRBV20-1, the J gene TRBJ2-7; tentatively, D is TRBD1 (5 bases). V gave up 3 bases and J gave up 0 bases, with 9 bases separating them. In germline, CDR1 is DFQATT, CDR2 SNEGSKA (reference sequence). This CDR3 has 13 amino acids. CDR3 sequence (DNA): TGCAGTGCTAGCCAGGGTAGCTCCTACGAGCAGTACTTC. Translating it yields CSASQGSSYEQYF.

In this sample, this clonotype turned up many times. For a library built for alpha chains, this beta chain is a stray read; little rests on its size. This rearrangement joins TRBV7-9 to TRBJ2-5; D is unresolved. Germline loops: CDR1 SEHNR, CDR2 FQNEAQ (reference sequence). This CDR3 spans 14 amino acids. Deletions cut 1 base from V and 4 bases from J, with 10 bases between. CDR3 protein: CASSLESPVETQYF. CDR3 DNA sequence: TGTGCCAGCAGCTTAGAATCCCCGGTAGAGACCCAGTACTTC.

By share, this clonotype ranks as medium-sized (0.01 to 0.1%). Being off target in a library aimed at alpha chains, this beta chain has a size of little meaning. This chain uses TRBV11-3 with TRBJ2-1; 8 bases fit TRBD2. Per germline, CDR1 SGHNT and CDR2 YENEEA. V lost 5 bases and J lost 9; bases outside the gene matches: 9. The CDR3 length is 14 residues. The CDR3 region has the DNA TGTGCCAGCAGCCCTGGGACTAGTTTAAGTGAGCAGTTCTTC. Translated: CASSPGTSLSEQFF.

Relative to its sample, this clonotype is medium-sized (0.01 to 0.1%). Being off target in a library aimed at alpha chains, this beta chain has a size of little meaning. The chain joins TRBV10-3 to TRBJ2-7; no clear D. This CDR3 contains 15 residues. Germline V lookup: CDR1 ENHRY, CDR2 SYGVKD. Trimming shortened V by 0 bases and J by 1 base, and 10 bases separated the two germline ends. The CDR3 is CAISESMIRSYEQYF. CDR3 bases: TGTGCCATCAGTGAGTCGATGATCCGGTCCTACGAGCAGTACTTC.

By sample share, this clonotype is medium-sized (0.01 to 0.1%). The library was prepared for alpha chains; this beta chain is a stray read, so its frequency means little. V and J are TRBV20-1 and TRBJ1-6; no firm D call. The V end was cut by 1 base, the J end by 8 bases, with 15 bases between. CDR3 length: 15 residues. Per germline, CDR1 DFQATT and CDR2 SNEGSKA (reference sequence). The DNA of the CDR3 is TGCAGTGCTAGAGTATCGGGTCGTACGGATTCACCCCTCCACTTT. As protein: CSARVSGRTDSPLHF.

Relative to its sample, this clonotype is large. With the library built for alpha chains, this beta chain is off target and its frequency is not meaningful. The chain employs TRBV20-1 and TRBJ1-3; no firm D call. The length of the CDR3 is 14 residues. Per the germline V gene, CDR1 is DFQATT and CDR2 is SNEGSKA (reference sequence). Deletions cut 6 bases from V and 4 bases from J, with 16 bases between. CDR3: CSAPDVAGGNTIYF. In nucleotides, the CDR3 is TGCAGTGCCCCGGACGTGGCGGGAGGAAACACCATATATTTT.

This clonotype was observed a handful of times. A library prepared for alpha chains yielded this beta chain as an off-target read; its size is of little meaning. The V gene is TRBV28, the J gene TRBJ2-1; no firm D call. Germline V lookup: CDR1 MDHEN, CDR2 SYDVKM. The V end was cut by 2 bases, the J end by 15 bases, with 14 bases between. The CDR3 is made up of 12 amino acids. CDR3 sequence (DNA): TGTGCCAGCAGTTTAGAGGCTAGGTCTCCGTTCTTC. It yields the protein CASSLEARSPFF.

Of note for this clonotype: This beta chain turned up in a library designed for alpha chains; as an off-target read, its abundance says little. The V and J genes are TRBV11-2 and TRBJ2-3; maybe TRBD1 (6 bases). The V gene lost 0 bases and the J gene lost 4 bases, with 26 bases spanning the gap. The germline gives CDR1 SGHAT, CDR2 FQNNGV. The CDR3 length is 20 residues. The chain's CDR3 is CASSLDPETGQWAAADTQYF. CDR3 bases: TGTGCCAGCAGCTTAGATCCTGAAACAGGGCAGTGGGCCGCCGCAGATACGCAGTATTTT.

Within the sample, this clonotype is medium-sized. This beta chain turned up in a library designed for alpha chains; as an off-target read, its abundance says little. This chain connects TRBV28 to TRBJ2-7; a possible D gene is TRBD1 (6 bases). V was trimmed by 5 bases and J by 0 bases, leaving 20 bases between them. Germline CDR1 reads MDHEN; CDR2 reads SYDVKM. The CDR3 consists of 17 residues. CDR3 region: CASSPTPSTGFSYEQYF. The CDR3 nucleotides are TGTGCCAGCAGTCCGACCCCGTCAACAGGGTTCTCCTACGAGCAGTACTTC.

This clonotype was observed a handful of times. Little can be read into the size of this beta chain, an off-target read in a library designed for alpha chains. The chain joins TRBV5-5 to TRBJ1-5; no definite D call. The CDR3 has 16 residues. Germline CDR1 and CDR2: SGHKS and YYEKEE (reference sequence). V lost 4 bases and J 5 bases, leaving 19 bases between the germline ends. This CDR3 reads CASSTSEGRLHQPQHF. The CDR3 DNA is TGTGCCAGCAGCACTTCCGAGGGCAGGCTCCATCAGCCCCAGCATTTT.

In its sample, this clonotype was seen many times. This beta chain came through as a stray read in a library set up for alpha chains, and its size says little. This rearrangement joins TRBV4-3 to TRBJ2-3; 10 positions match TRBD2. The CDR3 is made up of 17 amino acids. Germline V gene lookup returns CDR1 LGHNA and CDR2 YSLEER. The trim removed 0 bases at V and 4 bases at J, leaving 7 bases unmatched. CDR3 in amino acids: CASSQEGISGGSDTQYF. The DNA of the CDR3 is TGCGCCAGCAGCCAAGAAGGGATTAGCGGGGGGTCAGATACGCAGTATTTT.

As concerns this clonotype: This beta chain was picked up by a library intended for alpha chains and is off target, so its count carries little meaning. The V call is TRBV9, the J call TRBJ2-1; D gene unclear. This CDR3 region has 14 residues. Germline CDR1 reads SGDLS; CDR2 reads YYNGEE. Trimming removed 1 base at V and 7 bases at J, with 12 bases between. Written as DNA, the CDR3 is TGTGCCAGCAGCGTACGGTCTGACGCAAATGAGCAGTTCTTC. This codes for CASSVRSDANEQFF.

Sample share makes this clonotype medium-sized. This beta chain lies outside the target of a library built for alpha chains; its clone size means little. The genes are TRBV7-2 and TRBJ1-2; no definite D call. V lost 1 base and J 8 bases, leaving 11 bases between the germline ends. Germline CDR1 and CDR2: SGHTA and FQGNSA. The CDR3 consists of 13 residues. DNA of the CDR3: TGTGCCAGCAGCTTAGATACGGGTCGGGGCTACACCTTC. Protein sequence: CASSLDTGRGYTF.

This clonotype is labeled medium-sized. This beta chain is a stray sequence in a library constructed for alpha chains; its clone size is not meaningful. This sequence joins TRBV13 and TRBJ2-7; maybe TRBD2 (5 bases). CDR1 is PRHDT, CDR2 FYEKMQ, per germline (reference sequence). The CDR3 totals 12 residues. Trimming removed 5 bases at V and 3 bases at J, with 8 bases between. In DNA, the CDR3 is TGTGCCAGCAGCCCCCGGGGCTACGAGCAGTACTTC. Its protein product is CASSPRGYEQYF.

This clonotype is termed medium-sized (0.01 to 0.1%). In a library made to pick up alpha chains, this beta chain is a stray read with a size that means little. The chain carries TRBV6-2 or TRBV6-3 and TRBJ2-1; 11 bases align to TRBD1. There are 15 residues in the CDR3. The ends lost 7 bases at V and 3 bases at J; junction bases unmatched: 5. Germline V gene sequence: CDR1 MNHEY, CDR2 SVGEGT. The CDR3 sequence is CASTLGTGGYNEQFF. The CDR3 DNA is TGTGCCAGCACCCTAGGGACAGGGGGCTACAATGAGCAGTTCTTC.

This clonotype is classed as large. For a library built for alpha chains, this beta chain is a stray read; little rests on its size. This chain joins TRBV11-2 and TRBJ1-5; the match to TRBD1 covers 8 bases. Germline CDR1 SGHAT, CDR2 FQNNGV. The CDR3 consists of 16 residues. The junction had 7 bases not matched to a gene; V was cut back by 2 bases and J by 4 bases. As DNA, the CDR3 is TGTGCCAGCAGCTTACAGGGGGCGGAGGGTAATCAGCCCCAGCATTTT. This translates into CASSLQGAEGNQPQHF.

This clonotype was observed many times. A read error may explain this, as a much larger clone is one base away. This beta chain was picked up by a library intended for alpha chains and is off target, so its count carries little meaning. The gene calls are TRBV4-3 and TRBJ1-3, with D tentatively TRBD1 (5 bases). Germline CDR1 reads LGHNA; CDR2 reads YSLEER. The V end lost 0 bases, the J end lost 3 bases, and 12 bases lay between the germline ends. The CDR3 length is 16 residues. The DNA for the CDR3 is TGCGCCAGCAGCCAAGATGGAGGGGACTATGGAAACACCATATATTTT. Protein sequence: CASSQDGGDYGNTIYF.